Below, one TCR beta chain is given with its context. Under the authors' procedure: Reference gene primer amplification in the assay estimated nucleated cell counts. TCRdb keeps only in-frame clones here, not all; method: immunoSEQ multiplex PCR. The V and J calls and clone size come from that table; D and trimming were worked out from the DNA. Among 140,000 to 150,000 clones listed, 80% to 90% were seen once. CDR1 is SGHAT and CDR2 is FQNNGV in the germline V gene. The CDR3 loop spans 15 amino acids. The ends lost 5 bases at V and 3 bases at J; junction bases unmatched: 9. This specimen comes from a study of blood T cell repertoires in COVID-19. Across the study: PBMCs, B-cell-depleted T cells, or T cells were the source of the cDNA or gDNA that made up the material.

This chain links TRBV11-2 with TRBJ1-1; 7 nucleotides agree with TRBD1. This TCR was sampled from a woman between 45 and 65 years old with acute or convalescent COVID-19. Sequencing was carried out using peripheral blood. The CDR3 region is CASSQTGVRDTEAFF. The CDR3 bases are TGTGCCAGCAGCCAAACAGGGGTGAGGGACACTGAAGCTTTCTTT.